This T cell receptor beta chain originates from a study of T cell changes during pregnancy in multiple sclerosis. Germline assignment: CDR1 SGHKS and CDR2 YYEKEE (reference sequence). The length of the CDR3 is 14 residues. Trimming cost V 2 bases and J 3 bases, with 9 bases left between them. Using immunoSEQ multiplex PCR, the repertoire was profiled, and TCRdb retains in-frame clones only, with some absent. Of more than 60,000 clones in the sample, roughly 90% were seen once. Here the sequenced sample was peripheral blood, taken before pregnancy. V is TRBV5-5 and J is TRBJ1-5; D not resolved. This TCR was sampled from a female donor with multiple sclerosis, enrolled in a pregnancy study. CDR3 loop: CASSFDYLNQPQHF. CDR3 DNA: TGTGCCAGCAGCTTCGACTACCTCAATCAGCCCCAGCATTTT.